This T cell receptor (beta chain) stems from a study of CD8 T cells in ankylosing spondylitis. Regarding the study as a whole: Matched synovial fluid from ankylosing spondylitis patients was reported to be enriched for disease-linked clones. There was a TCR beta motif, made of fewer than 10 highly homologous variants, that appeared characteristic of ankylosing spondylitis blood.

CDR1 is DFQATT, CDR2 SNEGSKA, per germline (reference sequence). This CDR3 has 16 amino acids. Deletions cut 0 bases from V and 0 bases from J, with 11 bases between. Generation of TCR beta libraries employed quantitative 5'-RACE incorporating molecular barcodes. TCRdb fed the 5' RACE reads into MiXCR, producing one record per CDR3 protein. The sample records 150,000 to 200,000 distinct CDR3 sequences, 10% to 15% being singletons. Details on this clonotype: Its specificity is not known.

Sequenced sample: blood, either unsorted or a sorted T cell fraction (not recorded which). The chain recombines TRBV20-1 with TRBJ2-2; the D is unclear. The sequence derives from a female donor with ankylosing spondylitis or in good health (not recorded which). The CDR3 sequence is CSARDTATPNTGELFF. The DNA of the CDR3 is TGCAGTGCTAGAGATACGGCAACCCCGAACACCGGGGAGCTGTTTTTT.